The rows below give T cell receptor beta chains drawn from one sample of a study of CD8+ T cells in alopecia areata. Libraries were prepared by immunoSEQ multiplex PCR; TCRdb keeps only in-frame clonotypes and omits some of them. The sample consists of under 130,000 clones, approximately 52% of them appearing once. Specimen: CD4+ T cells sorted from blood. The origin of the receptors is a human donor in good health. CDR3s include the opening cysteine and the closing phenylalanine or tryptophan. D genes are given only for firm matches. Not all rows give a size; the values are once, few, many and, for expanded clones, a class.

clone_size	v_call	j_call	d_call	cdr3_aa	cdr3_nt
.	TRBV27	TRBJ1-6	TRBD1	CASSFSDRGNYNSPLHF	TGTGCCAGCAGTTTTTCCGACAGGGGCAACTATAATTCACCCCTCCACTTT
many	TRBV14	TRBJ2-2	TRBD1	CASSQGQGWAGELFF	TGTGCCAGCAGCCAGGGACAGGGATGGGCCGGGGAGCTGTTTTTT
few	TRBV27	TRBJ1-4	.	CASSRIQDVNEKLFF	TGTGCCAGCAGCCGAATACAGGATGTCAATGAAAAACTGTTTTTT
.	TRBV6-5	TRBJ2-1	.	CASTGYNEQFF	TGTGCCAGCACGGGTTACAATGAGCAGTTCTTC
.	TRBV30	TRBJ1-5	.	CAWSGPNQPQHF	TGTGCCTGGAGTGGGCCCAATCAGCCCCAGCATTTT
few	TRBV27	TRBJ2-5	.	CASSAKGVHWETQYF	TGTGCCAGCAGTGCCAAGGGTGTTCATTGGGAGACCCAGTACTTC
.	TRBV30	TRBJ1-3	.	CAWSVQVHSGNTIYF	TGTGCCTGGAGTGTACAAGTCCACTCTGGAAACACCATATATTTT
.	TRBV6-5	TRBJ1-1	.	CASSYGAPSEAFF	TGTGCCAGCAGTTACGGGGCACCGTCCGAAGCTTTCTTT
few	TRBV7-2	TRBJ1-2	.	CASSLGMGPNGYTF	TGTGCCAGCAGCTTAGGGATGGGGCCAAATGGCTACACCTTC
once	TRBV30	TRBJ1-5	.	CAWSQGTNNQPQHF	TGTGCCTGGAGTCAGGGAACGAACAATCAGCCCCAGCATTTT
.	TRBV28	TRBJ2-5	.	CASRSVRETQYF	TGTGCCAGCAGATCCGTGAGGGAGACCCAGTACTTC
many	TRBV18	TRBJ1-1	TRBD1	CASSPAGTGGVWAEAFF	TGTGCCAGCTCACCAGCCGGGACAGGGGGCGTTTGGGCTGAAGCTTTCTTT
once	TRBV30	TRBJ1-1	.	CASFRGNTEAFF	TGTGCCTCCTTCCGGGGAAACACTGAAGCTTTCTTT
few	TRBV18	TRBJ1-1	TRBD1	CASSRSGTDSTEAFF	TGTGCCAGCTCACGTTCCGGGACAGATAGTACTGAAGCTTTCTTT
.	TRBV2	TRBJ1-4	.	CASSGTVGNEKLFF	TGTGCCAGCAGTGGGACAGTCGGAAATGAAAAACTGTTTTTT
.	TRBV29-1	TRBJ2-5	TRBD2	CSVAQLGGETQYF	TGCAGCGTTGCACAATTGGGAGGGGAGACCCAGTACTTC
many	TRBV5-1	TRBJ1-6	TRBD1	CASSIRQGHNSPLHF	TGCGCCAGCAGCATTCGACAGGGCCATAATTCACCCCTCCACTTT
.	TRBV4-1	TRBJ1-6	.	CASSQDRPAVNEPELGSPLHF	TGCGCCAGCAGCCAAGATCGGCCGGCCGTCAACGAACCCGAGCTGGGTTCACCCCTCCACTTT
.	TRBV14	TRBJ2-1	TRBD2	CASSPWTSGIDEQFF	TGTGCCAGCAGCCCCTGGACTAGCGGTATCGATGAGCAGTTCTTC
.	TRBV14	TRBJ1-1	.	CASSPGLHGKAFF	TGTGCCAGCAGCCCGGGACTCCATGGGAAGGCTTTCTTT
.	TRBV30	TRBJ1-5	.	CAWSVLGGRSQPQHF	TGTGCCTGGAGTGTACTGGGGGGGCGAAGTCAGCCCCAGCATTTT
.	TRBV29-1	TRBJ1-1	.	CSVVRQINTEAFF	TGCAGCGTTGTCAGGCAGATAAACACTGAAGCTTTCTTT
.	TRBV27	TRBJ1-2	.	CASRPRTEVYGYTF	TGTGCCAGCAGGCCAAGGACAGAGGTCTATGGCTACACCTTC
.	TRBV7-2	TRBJ1-2	.	CASSRDSANYGYTF	TGTGCCAGCAGCCGAGACAGCGCTAACTATGGCTACACCTTC
few	TRBV30	TRBJ1-6	.	CAWSVWAGVSPLHF	TGTGCCTGGAGTGTATGGGCAGGAGTATCACCCCTCCACTTT
few	TRBV15	TRBJ2-3	.	CATSRETDTQYF	TGTGCCACCAGCAGAGAAACAGATACGCAGTATTTT
.	TRBV6-5	TRBJ2-7	.	CASSYSPTSYEQYF	TGTGCCAGCAGTTACTCCCCCACATCCTACGAGCAGTACTTC
few	TRBV5-1	TRBJ2-5	.	CASSSLSEETQYF	TGCGCCAGCAGCTCCCTCTCGGAAGAGACCCAGTACTTC
.	TRBV19	TRBJ2-1	TRBD1	CASSFRTGSSYNEQFF	TGTGCCAGTAGTTTTCGGACAGGGAGCTCCTACAATGAGCAGTTCTTC
.	TRBV4-2	TRBJ2-2	TRBD1	CASSPGDRMGTGELFF	TGTGCCAGCAGCCCCGGGGACAGGATGGGGACCGGGGAGCTGTTTTTT
.	TRBV29-1	TRBJ2-3	.	CSVKRHDSTDTQYF	TGCAGCGTTAAACGACACGATAGCACAGATACGCAGTATTTT
few	TRBV18	TRBJ2-5	TRBD1	CASSPQTGLEETQYF	TGTGCCAGCTCACCACAGACAGGGCTGGAGGAGACCCAGTACTTC
few	TRBV19	TRBJ1-2	.	CASSTPGSGHGYTF	TGTGCCAGTAGTACGCCAGGGTCCGGGCATGGCTACACCTTC
.	TRBV5-1	TRBJ2-7	.	CASRAGTSYEQYF	TGCGCCAGCAGGGCAGGGACCTCCTACGAGCAGTACTTC
.	TRBV18	TRBJ1-2	TRBD1	CASSPRSPTGVGSNYGYTF	TGTGCCAGCTCACCACGTTCCCCAACAGGGGTGGGATCTAACTATGGCTACACCTTC
.	TRBV27	TRBJ1-3	.	CASSPRRTWENTIYF	TGTGCCAGCAGTCCCCGTCGGACTTGGGAAAACACCATATATTTT
.	TRBV7-2	TRBJ2-2	TRBD1	CASSLHRGNTGELFF	TGTGCCAGCAGCTTACACAGGGGGAACACCGGGGAGCTGTTTTTT
.	TRBV10-3	TRBJ1-4	TRBD1	CAISEGTGIGKLFF	TGTGCCATCAGTGAAGGGACAGGGATCGGAAAACTGTTTTTT
few	TRBV29-1	TRBJ1-4	.	CSVATNEKLFF	TGCAGCGTTGCCACTAATGAAAAACTGTTTTTT